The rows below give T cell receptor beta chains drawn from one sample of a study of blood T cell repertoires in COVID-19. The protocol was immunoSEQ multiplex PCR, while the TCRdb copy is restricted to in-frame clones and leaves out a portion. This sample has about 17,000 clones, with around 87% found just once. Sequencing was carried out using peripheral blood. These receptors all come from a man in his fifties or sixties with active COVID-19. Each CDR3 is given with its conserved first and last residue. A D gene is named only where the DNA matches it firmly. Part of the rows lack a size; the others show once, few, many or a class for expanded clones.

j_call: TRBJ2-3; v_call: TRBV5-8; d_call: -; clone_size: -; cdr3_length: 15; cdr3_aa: CASSLSLGFTDTQYF; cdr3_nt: TGTGCCAGCAGCTTGAGTCTAGGATTCACAGATACGCAGTATTTT
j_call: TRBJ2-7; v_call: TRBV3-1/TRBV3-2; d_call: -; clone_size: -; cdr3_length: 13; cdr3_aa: CASRSGGSYEQYF; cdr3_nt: TGTGCCAGTCGGAGTGGGGGGAGCTACGAGCAGTACTTC
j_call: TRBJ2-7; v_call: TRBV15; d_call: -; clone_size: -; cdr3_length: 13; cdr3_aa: CATSSGQYYEQYF; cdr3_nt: TGTGCCACCAGCAGTGGACAGTACTACGAGCAGTACTTC
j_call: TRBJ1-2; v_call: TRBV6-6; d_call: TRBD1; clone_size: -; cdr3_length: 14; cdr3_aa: CASSPQLDRVVYTF; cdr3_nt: TGTGCCAGCAGTCCACAGCTGGACAGGGTAGTCTACACCTTC
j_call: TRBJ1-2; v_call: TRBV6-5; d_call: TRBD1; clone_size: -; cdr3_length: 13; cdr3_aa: CASSTGTGYGYTF; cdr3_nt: TGTGCCAGCAGCACAGGGACAGGCTATGGCTACACCTTC
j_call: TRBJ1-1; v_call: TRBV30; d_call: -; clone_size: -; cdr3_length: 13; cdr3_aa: CAWSRRGGTEAFF; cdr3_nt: TGTGCCTGGAGCCGCAGGGGCGGCACTGAAGCTTTCTTT
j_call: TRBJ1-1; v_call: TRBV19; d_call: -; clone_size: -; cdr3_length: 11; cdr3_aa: CASSIRAEAFF; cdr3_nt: TGTGCCAGTAGTATTCGTGCTGAAGCTTTCTTT
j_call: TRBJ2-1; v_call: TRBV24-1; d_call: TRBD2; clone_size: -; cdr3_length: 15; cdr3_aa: CATGGGAGMSNEQFF; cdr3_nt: TGTGCCACTGGCGGTGGAGCGGGAATGAGCAATGAGCAGTTCTTC
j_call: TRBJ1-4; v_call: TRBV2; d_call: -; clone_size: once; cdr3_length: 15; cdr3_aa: CASTEQGARGEKLFF; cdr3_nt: TGTGCCAGCACGGAACAAGGGGCGCGGGGGGAAAAACTGTTTTTT
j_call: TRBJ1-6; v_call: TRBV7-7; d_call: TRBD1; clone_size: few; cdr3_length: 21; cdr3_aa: CASSLGWGTGGGRSYNSPLHF; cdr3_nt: TGTGCTAGCAGCTTAGGATGGGGGACAGGGGGTGGTAGGTCCTATAATTCACCCCTCCACTTT
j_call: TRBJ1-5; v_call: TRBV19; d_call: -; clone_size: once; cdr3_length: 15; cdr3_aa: CASRRDGGSNQPQHF; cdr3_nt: TGTGCCAGTAGGAGAGACGGAGGAAGCAATCAGCCCCAGCATTTT
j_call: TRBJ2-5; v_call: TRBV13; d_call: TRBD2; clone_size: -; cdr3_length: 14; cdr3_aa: CASSLGAGAETQYF; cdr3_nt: TGTGCCAGCAGCTTAGGGGCGGGAGCAGAGACCCAGTACTTC
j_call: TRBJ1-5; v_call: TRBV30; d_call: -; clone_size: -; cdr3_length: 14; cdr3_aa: CAWSSTTRGQPQHF; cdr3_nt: TGTGCCTGGAGTTCCACGACACGGGGTCAGCCCCAGCATTTT
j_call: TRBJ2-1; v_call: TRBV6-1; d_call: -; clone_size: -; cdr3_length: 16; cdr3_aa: CASSAWTGRINNEQFF; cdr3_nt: TGTGCCAGCAGTGCGTGGACTGGAAGAATAAACAATGAGCAGTTCTTC
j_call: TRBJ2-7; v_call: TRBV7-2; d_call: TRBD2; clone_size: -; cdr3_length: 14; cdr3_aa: CASSLAGGPYEQYF; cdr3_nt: TGTGCCAGCAGTCTAGCGGGAGGGCCCTACGAGCAGTACTTC
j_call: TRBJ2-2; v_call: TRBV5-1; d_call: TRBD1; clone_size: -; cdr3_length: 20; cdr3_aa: CASSLAGYFTKHRGPGELFF; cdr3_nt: TGCGCCAGCAGCTTGGCCGGCTATTTTACCAAGCACAGGGGTCCCGGGGAGCTGTTTTTT
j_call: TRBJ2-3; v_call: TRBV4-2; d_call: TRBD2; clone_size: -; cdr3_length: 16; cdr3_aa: CASSQPLAGITDTQYF; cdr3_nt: TGTGCCAGCAGTCAGCCGTTAGCGGGGATCACAGATACGCAGTATTTT
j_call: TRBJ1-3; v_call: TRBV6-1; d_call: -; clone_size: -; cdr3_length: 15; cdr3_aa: CASSEAKTHGNTIYF; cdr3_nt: TGTGCCAGCAGTGAAGCAAAGACACACGGAAACACCATATATTTT
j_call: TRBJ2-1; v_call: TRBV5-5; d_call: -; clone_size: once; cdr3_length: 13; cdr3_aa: CASLRTSGHEQFF; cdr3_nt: TGTGCCAGCTTAAGGACAAGTGGCCATGAGCAGTTCTTC
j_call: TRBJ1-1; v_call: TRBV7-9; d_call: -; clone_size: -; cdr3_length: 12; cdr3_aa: CASSHTDTEAFF; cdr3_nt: TGTGCCAGCAGCCACACAGACACTGAAGCTTTCTTT
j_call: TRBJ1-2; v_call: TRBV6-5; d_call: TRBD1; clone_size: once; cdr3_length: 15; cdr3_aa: CASSTDPGTGFGYTF; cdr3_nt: TGTGCCAGCAGTACGGACCCCGGGACAGGGTTCGGCTACACCTTC
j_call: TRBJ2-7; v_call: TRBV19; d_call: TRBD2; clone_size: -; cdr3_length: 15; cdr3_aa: CASSITSGRAYEQYF; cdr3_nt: TGTGCCAGTAGTATCACTAGCGGGAGAGCCTACGAGCAGTACTTC
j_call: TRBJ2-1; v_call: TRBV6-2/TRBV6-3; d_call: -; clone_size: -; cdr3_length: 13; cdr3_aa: CASSSRDVNEQFF; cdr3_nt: TGTGCCAGCAGTTCCAGGGATGTCAATGAGCAGTTCTTC
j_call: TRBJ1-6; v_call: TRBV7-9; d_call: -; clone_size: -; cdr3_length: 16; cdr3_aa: CASSLARDSQTTPLHF; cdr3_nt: TGTGCCAGCAGCTTAGCGCGTGACAGCCAGACGACACCCCTCCACTTT
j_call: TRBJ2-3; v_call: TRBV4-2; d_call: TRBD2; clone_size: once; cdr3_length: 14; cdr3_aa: CASSQAAGGSTQYF; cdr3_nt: TGTGCCAGCAGCCAAGCCGCGGGAGGAAGTACGCAGTATTTT
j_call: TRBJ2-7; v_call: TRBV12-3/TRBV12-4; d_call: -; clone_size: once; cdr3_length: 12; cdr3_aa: CASSLYRDEQYF; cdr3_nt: TGTGCCAGCAGCCTGTACAGAGACGAGCAGTACTTC
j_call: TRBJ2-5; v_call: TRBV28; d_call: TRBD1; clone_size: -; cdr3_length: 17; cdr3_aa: CASSPDSPRGRSETQYF; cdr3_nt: TGTGCCAGCAGTCCCGATAGCCCCAGGGGGCGCTCGGAGACCCAGTACTTC